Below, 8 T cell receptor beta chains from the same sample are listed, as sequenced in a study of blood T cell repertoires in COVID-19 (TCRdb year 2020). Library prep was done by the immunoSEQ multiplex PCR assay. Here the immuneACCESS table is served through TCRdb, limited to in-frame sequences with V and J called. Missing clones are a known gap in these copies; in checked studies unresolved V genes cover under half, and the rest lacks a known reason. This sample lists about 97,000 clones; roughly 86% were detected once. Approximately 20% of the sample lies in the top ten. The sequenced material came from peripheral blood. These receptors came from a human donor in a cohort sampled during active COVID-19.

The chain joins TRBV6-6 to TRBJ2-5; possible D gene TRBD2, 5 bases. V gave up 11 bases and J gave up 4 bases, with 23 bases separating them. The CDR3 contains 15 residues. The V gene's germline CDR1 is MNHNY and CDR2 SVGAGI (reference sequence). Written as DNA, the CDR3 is TGTGCCGCCGCCTCCGACACCAAACGGGGAGAGACCCAGTACTTC. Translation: CAAASDTKRGETQYF.

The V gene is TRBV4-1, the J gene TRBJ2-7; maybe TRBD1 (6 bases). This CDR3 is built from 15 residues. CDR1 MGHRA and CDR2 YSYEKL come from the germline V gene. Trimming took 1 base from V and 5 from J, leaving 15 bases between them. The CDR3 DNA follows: TGCGCCAGCAGCCAAGCCCCCGCGACAGGCCACGAGCAGTACTTC. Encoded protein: CASSQAPATGHEQYF.

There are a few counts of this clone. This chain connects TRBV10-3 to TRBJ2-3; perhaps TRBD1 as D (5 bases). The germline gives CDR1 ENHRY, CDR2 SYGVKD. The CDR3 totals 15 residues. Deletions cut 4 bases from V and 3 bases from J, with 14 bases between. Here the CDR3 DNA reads TGTGCCATCAGTGGCAGGGATATGGGGACAGATACGCAGTATTTT. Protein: CAISGRDMGTDTQYF.

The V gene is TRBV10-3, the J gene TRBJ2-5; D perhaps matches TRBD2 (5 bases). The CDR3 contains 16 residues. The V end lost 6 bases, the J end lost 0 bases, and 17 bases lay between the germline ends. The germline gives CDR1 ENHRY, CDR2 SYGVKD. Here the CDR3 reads CAIRASLFSDQETQYF. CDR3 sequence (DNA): TGTGCCATCAGAGCCTCCCTCTTTAGCGACCAAGAGACCCAGTACTTC.

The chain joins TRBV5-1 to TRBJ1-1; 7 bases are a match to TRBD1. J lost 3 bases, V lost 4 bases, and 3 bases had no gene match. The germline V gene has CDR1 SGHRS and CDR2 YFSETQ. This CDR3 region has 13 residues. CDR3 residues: CASSPTGDTEAFF. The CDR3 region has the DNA TGCGCCAGCAGCCCCACAGGGGACACTGAAGCTTTCTTT.

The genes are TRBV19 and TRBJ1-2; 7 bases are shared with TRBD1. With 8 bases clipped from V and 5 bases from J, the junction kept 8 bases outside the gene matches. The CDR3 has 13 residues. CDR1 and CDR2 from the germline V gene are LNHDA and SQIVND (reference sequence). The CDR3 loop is CASRGQATYGYTF. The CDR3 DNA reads TGTGCCAGTCGAGGACAGGCAACTTATGGCTACACCTTC. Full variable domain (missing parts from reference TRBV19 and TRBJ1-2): DGGITQSPKYLFRKEGQNVTLSCEQNLNHDAMYWYRQDPGQGLRLIYYSQIVNDFQKGDIAEGYSVSREKKESFPLTVTSAQKNPTAFYLCASRGQATYGYTFGSGTRLTVV.

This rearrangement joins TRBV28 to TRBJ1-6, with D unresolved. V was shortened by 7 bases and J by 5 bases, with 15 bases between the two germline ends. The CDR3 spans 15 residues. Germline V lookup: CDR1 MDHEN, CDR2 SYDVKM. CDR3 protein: CASTLTGSHNSPLHF. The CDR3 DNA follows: TGTGCCAGCACCCTCACGGGATCTCATAATTCACCCCTCCACTTT.

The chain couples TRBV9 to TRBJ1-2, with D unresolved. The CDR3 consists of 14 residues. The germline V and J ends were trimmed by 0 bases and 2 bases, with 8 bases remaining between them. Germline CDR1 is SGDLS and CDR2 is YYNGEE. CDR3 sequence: CASSVAPRNYGYTF. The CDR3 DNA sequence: TGTGCCAGCAGCGTAGCCCCCAGAAACTATGGCTACACCTTC.